One sample yielded the 7 T cell receptor beta chains listed below, sequenced in a study of response to subunit inactivated influenza vaccine. TCRdb analysed the RT-PCR reads with MiXCR anew, one entry per CDR3 protein. The table includes fewer than 700,000 distinct CDR3 sequences, roughly 13% detected once. Sequences were derived from PBMCs from blood, sampled roughly 45 days after vaccination. These receptors all come from a man aged 50 to 60 who received an inactivated influenza vaccine.

Only a few counts were recorded for this clonotype. This chain's CDR3 is CASSPESRQETQYF. The CDR3 DNA reads TGTGCCAGCTCACCAGAGTCCCGTCAGGAGACCCAGTACTTC. V is TRBV18 and J is TRBJ2-5; D not resolved. V was trimmed by 2 bases and J by 5 bases, leaving 12 bases between them. The CDR3 is 14 amino acids. Germline lookup yields CDR1 KGHSH and CDR2 LQKENI.

This clonotype was seen a handful of times. This rearrangement joins TRBV20-1 to TRBJ2-7; 7 bases line up with TRBD2. The CDR3 has 12 amino acids. The V segment lost 7 bases and the J segment 3 bases; nucleotides outside the gene matches: 6. The germline V gene has CDR1 DFQATT and CDR2 SNEGSKA (reference sequence). CDR3 loop: CSGVAGDYEQYF. The CDR3 bases are TGCAGTGGGGTTGCGGGAGACTACGAGCAGTACTTC.

This clonotype was observed a few times. The chain carries TRBV29-1 and TRBJ1-1; D unclear. V lost 4 bases, J lost 0 bases, and 12 bases lay in between. The CDR3 length is 14 residues. Germline V gene lookup returns CDR1 SQVTM and CDR2 ANQGSEA. Here the CDR3 DNA reads TGCAGCGTTGTTCGGATTTTGATGAACACTGAAGCTTTCTTT. Its translation is CSVVRILMNTEAFF.

There are a few counts of this clonotype. This chain links TRBV28 with TRBJ2-7; 9 nucleotides match TRBD2. The CDR3 extends over 17 amino acids. The germline V gene encodes CDR1 MDHEN and CDR2 SYDVKM. After removal of 2 bases from V and 5 bases from J, the junction contained 13 bases not matched to a gene. Written as DNA, the CDR3 is TGTGCCAGCAGTTTAACTGATCTAGCGGGATTGCTACACGAGCAGTACTTC. It is translated as CASSLTDLAGLLHEQYF.

This clonotype was counted a few times. CDR3 region: CSARDIRTSIHEQYF. For the CDR3, the DNA is TGCAGTGCTAGAGATATCCGGACTAGCATTCACGAGCAGTACTTC. V is TRBV20-1 and J is TRBJ2-7; TRBD2 matches at 8 bases. There are 15 residues in the CDR3. CDR1 DFQATT and CDR2 SNEGSKA come from the germline V gene (reference sequence). Trimming took 0 bases from V and 5 from J; bases not matched to a gene: 9.

This clonotype has a count of ten or more. The V and J genes are TRBV7-2 and TRBJ2-2; 11 nucleotides line up with TRBD2. CDR3 length equals 16 residues. Germline V CDR1 and CDR2: SGHTA, FQGNSA. V lost 2 bases, J lost 1 base, and 0 bases stayed unmatched. The CDR3 region has the DNA TGTGCCAGCAGCTTAACTAGCGGGGGGAACACCGGGGAGCTGTTTTTT. Its protein product is CASSLTSGGNTGELFF.

This clonotype was observed a few times. V is TRBV3-1 and J is TRBJ2-2; D is ambiguous. Trimming took off 6 bases at V and 1 base at J, with 9 bases between the two ends. Germline lookup yields CDR1 LGHDT and CDR2 YNNKEL (reference sequence). This CDR3 comprises 14 residues. CDR3 sequence: CASRPWGNTGELFF. The CDR3 DNA sequence: TGTGCCAGCAGGCCATGGGGGAACACCGGGGAGCTGTTTTTT.